The clone carrying this T cell receptor beta chain was counted a single time. The antigen is not known. The V segment lost 3 bases and the J segment 1 base; nucleotides outside the gene matches: 2. This CDR3 is built from 15 residues. CDR1 and CDR2 (germline): MGHRA, YSYEKL. The data were obtained in a study of cytomegalovirus exposure and HLA in healthy donors. Overall study context: The early release's HLA-typed donors yielded approximately 81 million unique TCRs. Among the 350 to 400 donors who were genotyped, roughly 85% fell in the genetic ancestry cluster that is associated with self-reported Caucasian donors. Notes on the study in general: The study put around 180 TCR beta chains on its list as cytomegalovirus-associated.

PCR was performed using 60 Vbeta and 13 Jbeta primers. Original analysis: A later analysis tallied some 80 million unique TCR beta chains, 9.5 million to 14 million of them shared. Data came from immunoSEQ multiplex PCR; TCRdb stores just in-frame clones and leaves some out. V, J and clone size were drawn from that table, and D and trimming were deduced from the DNA. The sample consists of some 120,000 clones, 75% to 85% of them appearing once. Material: PBMCs. This clonotype originated in a male donor in good health and CMV-seropositive. V is TRBV4-1 and J is TRBJ2-3, with 9 bases aligning to TRBD2. The CDR3 loop is CASSQWTSGTDTQYF. CDR3 bases: TGCGCCAGCAGCCAGTGGACTAGCGGCACAGATACGCAGTATTTT.